This record concerns one T cell receptor (beta chain) sequence. Its specificity is unknown. Produced via immunoSEQ multiplex PCR; TCRdb's table is partial and in-frame only. The sample contains approximately 120,000 clones, 85% to 95% of which appear only once. Samples were taken at baseline and on day 1 of cycles 4 and 7. The record originates from a study of OX40 agonist ivuxolimab in advanced cancers. The overall study: Dose-escalation patients were diagnosed with hepatocellular carcinoma, melanoma, renal cell cancer or head and neck cancer. Study conclusions and caveats: Antigen specificity was not determined for the expanded peripheral T cells.

The sequence was obtained from an adult with an advanced solid tumor such as melanoma, head and neck, liver or kidney cancer. Source: CD4+ or CD8+ T cells sorted from blood, taken in a trial of the OX40 agonist ivuxolimab.

CDR3 region: CASSLSTGSNQPQHF. DNA for the CDR3: TGTGCCAGCAGCCTTTCGACAGGTAGCAATCAGCCCCAGCATTTT. The V gene is TRBV6-6, the J gene TRBJ1-5, with D tentatively TRBD1 (6 bases). Trimming shortened V by 6 bases and J by 0 bases, and 12 bases separated the two germline ends. This CDR3 region has 15 residues. The germline V gene encodes CDR1 MNHNY and CDR2 SVGAGI (reference sequence).